These T cell receptor beta chains were read from a single sample in a study of cytomegalovirus exposure and HLA in healthy donors. Some clones are missing from TCRdb's copy, which holds only in-frame ones; the method was immunoSEQ multiplex PCR. In the table there are over 200,000 clones, approximately 80% of which are singletons. The sample comprised PBMCs. The receptors here all came from a male donor in good health and CMV-seronegative. Each CDR3 is given with its conserved first and last residue. Each record gives: D gene, V gene, J gene, clone size, CDR3 DNA, CDR3 protein. The D gene is left open where the match is weak. Size values are once, few and many counts, or a class for expanded clones, and some rows have none.

d_call: TRBD2; v_call: TRBV7-8; j_call: TRBJ2-1; clone_size: -; cdr3_nt: TGTGCCAGCAGCTTAGAGAGACTAGCCCCCAATGAGCAGTTCTTC; cdr3_aa: CASSLERLAPNEQFF
d_call: TRBD2; v_call: TRBV4-1; j_call: TRBJ2-1; clone_size: -; cdr3_nt: TGCGCCAGCAGCCAAGAGGGACTAGCGGGAGTCACGTACAATGAGCAGTTCTTC; cdr3_aa: CASSQEGLAGVTYNEQFF
d_call: -; v_call: TRBV5-4; j_call: TRBJ2-6; clone_size: -; cdr3_nt: TGTGCCAGCAGCTTGCCAAAAACCTCCGGTGGGGCCAACGTCCTGACTTTC; cdr3_aa: CASSLPKTSGGANVLTF
d_call: TRBD1; v_call: TRBV29-1; j_call: TRBJ1-1; clone_size: -; cdr3_nt: TGCAGCGTCGACACGACAGGGATGAACACTGAAGCTTTCTTT; cdr3_aa: CSVDTTGMNTEAFF
d_call: -; v_call: TRBV30; j_call: TRBJ1-5; clone_size: -; cdr3_nt: TGTGCCTGGAGTGTTCAGGGAAATCAGCCCCAGCATTTT; cdr3_aa: CAWSVQGNQPQHF
d_call: TRBD1; v_call: TRBV27; j_call: TRBJ1-1; clone_size: few; cdr3_nt: TGTGCCAGCAGTCCTGCGACAGGGTACAAGTACACTGAAGCTTTCTTT; cdr3_aa: CASSPATGYKYTEAFF
d_call: TRBD2; v_call: TRBV30; j_call: TRBJ2-3; clone_size: -; cdr3_nt: TGTGCCTGGCGTTCGGGACTAGCGGGACCCACAGATACGCAGTATTTT; cdr3_aa: CAWRSGLAGPTDTQYF
d_call: TRBD2; v_call: TRBV25-1; j_call: TRBJ2-7; clone_size: -; cdr3_nt: TGTGCCAGCAGTGGGACTAGCGGGAGTTACGAGCAGTACTTC; cdr3_aa: CASSGTSGSYEQYF
d_call: TRBD2; v_call: TRBV13; j_call: TRBJ2-1; clone_size: once; cdr3_nt: TGTGCCAGCAGCCCTTGGGGGCGGGAGGGATCCTACAATGAGCAGTTCTTC; cdr3_aa: CASSPWGREGSYNEQFF
d_call: -; v_call: TRBV5-1; j_call: TRBJ2-7; clone_size: -; cdr3_nt: TGCGCCAGCAGCCGCCCGAGTAGCGGACCTCTCTACGAGCAGTACTTC; cdr3_aa: CASSRPSSGPLYEQYF